What follows are 30 T cell receptor beta chains derived from one specimen sequenced in a study of cytomegalovirus exposure and HLA in healthy donors. The PCR made use of 60 Vbeta and 13 Jbeta primers. The table came from immunoSEQ multiplex PCR; TCRdb's copy has only in-frame clones and leaves some out. The table includes roughly 120,000 clones, around a tenth detected once. Material: PBMCs. The receptors were gathered from a man aged 25 to 40 in good health and CMV-seronegative.

In regard to this clone: Other DNA sequences in this sample translate to the same CDR3. This rearrangement joins TRBV7-3 to TRBJ2-2; the match to TRBD1 covers 11 bases. This CDR3 has 14 residues. CDR1 SGHTA and CDR2 FQGTGA come from the germline V gene. Trimming at V came to 5 bases and at J to 6 bases, leaving 2 bases not matched to a gene. CDR3 DNA: TGTGCCAGCAGCCCGGACAGGGGGCCCGGGGAGCTGTTTTTT. It translates to CASSPDRGPGELFF. The complete variable domain, with remaining parts taken from reference TRBV7-3 and TRBJ2-2, reads GAGVSQTPSNKVTEKGKYVELRCDPISGHTALYWYRQSLGQGPEFLIYFQGTGAADDSGLPNDRFFAVRPEGSVSTLKIQRTERGDSAVYLCASSPDRGPGELFFGEGSRLTVL.

This clone came up a few times. The chain is built from TRBV27 and TRBJ2-5; D is possibly TRBD2 (6 bases). The CDR3 totals 13 residues. Germline CDR1 MNHEY, CDR2 SMNVEV (reference sequence). Trimming took off 3 bases at V and 6 bases at J, with 11 bases between the two ends. The CDR3 is CASSFYGSKTQYF. The CDR3 DNA sequence: TGTGCCAGCAGTTTCTACGGGAGTAAGACCCAGTACTTC.

There are a few counts of this clone. The chain recombines TRBV5-6 with TRBJ2-7; D unclear. The germline V gene encodes CDR1 SGHDT and CDR2 YYEEEE. The CDR3 is 14 amino acids. Trimming shortened V by 0 bases and J by 2 bases, and 9 bases separated the two germline ends. DNA for the CDR3: TGTGCCAGCAGCTTGGGGCAGGCTACCTACGAGCAGTACTTC. As protein: CASSLGQATYEQYF.

This clone was found a few times. This chain joins TRBV4-1 and TRBJ2-7; 8 bases align to TRBD1. Germline V gives CDR1 MGHRA, CDR2 YSYEKL. The CDR3 covers 15 residues. Losses at the gene ends were 3 bases for V and 7 bases for J; bases not matched to a gene: 11. The CDR3, as DNA: TGCGCCAGCAGCCAGCCCCTTCTCAGGGGGCGTGAGCAGTACTTC. It translates to CASSQPLLRGREQYF.

The chain couples TRBV7-8 to TRBJ2-7; 12 bases match TRBD2. The CDR3 is 16 amino acids. With 5 bases clipped from V and 1 base from J, the junction kept 6 bases outside the gene matches. In germline, CDR1 is SGHVS, CDR2 FQNEAQ. CDR3 sequence (DNA): TGTGCCAGCAGCAAGGGACTAGCGGGCCTTTCCTACGAGCAGTACTTC. Translated: CASSKGLAGLSYEQYF.

This clone was observed a few times. This rearrangement joins TRBV18 to TRBJ2-1; D not resolved. Trimming removed 3 bases from V and 0 bases from J, with 15 bases in between. The CDR3 loop spans 17 amino acids. Germline V gives CDR1 KGHSH, CDR2 LQKENI. CDR3 sequence: CASSPTTYSSSYNEQFF. The CDR3 region has the DNA TGTGCCAGCTCACCGACGACTTACTCGAGCTCCTACAATGAGCAGTTCTTC. Based on the CDR3 plus reference TRBV18 and TRBJ2-1, the full variable domain is NAGVMQNPRHLVRRRGQEARLRCSPMKGHSHVYWYRQLPEEGLKFMVYLQKENIIDESGMPKERFSAEFPKEGPSILRIQQVVRGDSAAYFCASSPTTYSSSYNEQFFGPGTRLTVL.

This clone was recorded a few times. This chain joins TRBV19 and TRBJ2-3; TRBD2 agrees at 7 bases. V lost 3 bases, J lost 6 bases, and 6 bases stayed unmatched. The CDR3 covers 14 residues. In germline, CDR1 is LNHDA, CDR2 SQIVND (reference sequence). The CDR3 DNA follows: TGTGCCAGTAGTATCAGCGGGGAGGGGGATACGCAGTATTTT. Encoded protein: CASSISGEGDTQYF.

The chain recombines TRBV19 with TRBJ1-6, with D hard to call. Between the trimmed V and J ends, which lost 5 bases and 8 bases, there was a span of 10 bases. The CDR3 is 13 amino acids. Germline V gene data show CDR1 as LNHDA and CDR2 as SQIVND (reference sequence). CDR3 region: CASSSKPDSPLHF. The DNA of the CDR3 is TGTGCCAGTAGTTCCAAACCAGATTCACCCCTCCACTTT.

This clone occurred a few times. V and J are TRBV29-1 and TRBJ2-2; 11 bases line up with TRBD2. Trimming removed 5 bases from V and 2 bases from J; junction bases left unmatched: 1. The germline gives CDR1 SQVTM, CDR2 ANQGSEA. This CDR3 spans 14 amino acids. In DNA, the CDR3 is TGCAGCGTTCTAGCGGGAGGAAACACCGGGGAGCTGTTTTTT. It encodes CSVLAGGNTGELFF.

J is TRBJ1-3 and V is TRBV4-1; D possibly corresponds to TRBD1 (5 bases). Trimming took 6 bases from V and 1 from J, leaving 25 bases between them. The CDR3 covers 19 residues. Germline lookup yields CDR1 MGHRA and CDR2 YSYEKL. The CDR3, as DNA: TGCGCCAGCAGAACTGGTGAGCCAGGGCCCAAGCGTTCTGGAAACACCATATATTTT. Translated, it gives CASRTGEPGPKRSGNTIYF.

The chain links TRBV5-1 to TRBJ2-4; perhaps TRBD1 as D (5 bases). Germline CDR1 SGHRS, CDR2 YFSETQ. CDR3 length equals 17 residues. Trimming shortened V by 2 bases and J by 5 bases, and 20 bases separated the two germline ends. CDR3 sequence reads: CASSLGHSNHGENIQYF. As DNA, the CDR3 is TGCGCCAGCAGCTTAGGACACTCGAACCATGGGGAAAACATTCAGTACTTC.

V and J are TRBV30 and TRBJ1-1, with 8 bases identical to TRBD1. CDR1 is GTSNPN and CDR2 is SVGIG in the germline V gene (reference sequence). The CDR3 extends over 17 amino acids. Germline trimming cut 0 bases from V and 3 bases from J; bases unmatched to any gene: 12. CDR3 protein: CAWSVSRQGRADTEAFF. The CDR3 DNA sequence: TGTGCCTGGAGTGTAAGTAGACAGGGGAGAGCGGACACTGAAGCTTTCTTT.

This clone was seen a handful of times. The V and J genes are TRBV30 and TRBJ1-2; TRBD1 matches at 8 bases. The CDR3 totals 13 residues. V was pared by 4 bases and J by 8 bases, with 9 bases of the junction left unmatched. CDR1 and CDR2 from the germline V gene are GTSNPN and SVGIG (reference sequence). The CDR3 here is CAWNPQGVLGYTF. CDR3 in DNA: TGTGCCTGGAATCCACAGGGGGTACTGGGCTACACCTTC.

The genes are TRBV19 and TRBJ2-1, with 7 bases lining up with TRBD1. This CDR3 spans 13 amino acids. Germline lookup yields CDR1 LNHDA and CDR2 SQIVND (reference sequence). Germline trimming cut 1 base from V and 9 bases from J; bases unmatched to any gene: 3. DNA for the CDR3: TGTGCCAGTAGTATAGGAGGGGGCAGTGAGCAGTTCTTC. Protein product: CASSIGGGSEQFF.

The chain employs TRBV25-1 and TRBJ2-7; 8 bases agree with TRBD1. Germline CDR1 reads MGHDK; CDR2 reads SYGVNS. V lost 6 bases, J lost 7 bases, and 8 bases stayed unmatched. The CDR3 spans 13 residues. CDR3 in amino acids: CASRLTGEVEQYF. CDR3 DNA sequence: TGTGCCAGCAGACTGACAGGGGAGGTGGAGCAGTACTTC.

This chain uses TRBV7-9 with TRBJ1-1, with D possibly being TRBD1 (6 bases). V gave up 1 base and J gave up 11 bases, with 11 bases separating them. The CDR3 sequence is 12 residues long. Germline values: CDR1 SEHNR, CDR2 FQNEAQ (reference sequence). The CDR3 is CASSLESGQAFF. The CDR3 DNA is TGTGCCAGCAGCTTAGAATCCGGACAGGCTTTCTTT.

This clone was found a few times. The same CDR3 also results from other DNA sequences found in this sample. This chain connects TRBV29-1 to TRBJ1-2; tentative D call: TRBD1 (6 bases). This CDR3 has 12 residues. V was pared by 6 bases and J by 4 bases, with 12 bases between. Germline values: CDR1 SQVTM, CDR2 ANQGSEA. The CDR3 loop reads CSVPRGGYGYTF. DNA for the CDR3: TGCAGCGTCCCGAGGGGGGGCTATGGCTACACCTTC.

A few counts support this clone. The chain carries TRBV30 and TRBJ1-1, with D maybe TRBD1 (6 bases). Trimming shortened V by 7 bases and J by 0 bases, and 9 bases separated the two germline ends. CDR3 length: 12 amino acids. Germline V CDR1 and CDR2: GTSNPN, SVGIG (reference sequence). The CDR3 sequence is CASGHMNTEAFF. The CDR3 DNA reads TGTGCCTCGGGACATATGAACACTGAAGCTTTCTTT.

This chain connects TRBV6-5 to TRBJ1-1, with 8 bases aligning to TRBD1. CDR3 length: 12 residues. Germline V gene lookup returns CDR1 MNHEY and CDR2 SVGAGI. V lost 4 bases to trimming and J lost 8 bases; unmatched junction nucleotides: 3. The CDR3 region has the DNA TGTGCCAGCAGTTTTCGACAGGGGGAAGCTTTCTTT. Translating it yields CASSFRQGEAFF.

This clone was seen more than once but under ten times. The CDR3 loop is CASSSGLPSGNTIYF. CDR3 DNA: TGCGCCAGCAGTTCGGGACTGCCCTCTGGAAACACCATATATTTT. This chain links TRBV5-1 with TRBJ1-3, with D tentatively TRBD1 (5 bases). This CDR3 has 15 amino acids. The germline V and J ends were trimmed by 5 bases and 0 bases, with 12 bases remaining between them. In germline, CDR1 is SGHRS, CDR2 YFSETQ.

The genes are TRBV6-1 and TRBJ2-5; D is uncertain. Germline CDR1 is MNHNS and CDR2 is SASEGT. V lost 7 bases, J lost 5 bases, and 14 bases lay in between. The CDR3 has 13 amino acids. This CDR3 reads CASTIGSGETQYF. The DNA for the CDR3 is TGTGCCAGCACTATCGGTTCCGGGGAGACCCAGTACTTC.

This clone turned up a few times. This chain connects TRBV12-5 to TRBJ2-1, with 12 bases matching TRBD2. V was pared by 4 bases and J by 15 bases, with 13 bases of the junction left unmatched. The CDR3 consists of 15 residues. Germline CDR1 reads LGHNT; CDR2 reads FRNRAP. CDR3 in amino acids: CASGSLGLAGSHRFF. The CDR3 DNA follows: TGTGCTAGTGGTTCCCTAGGACTAGCGGGGTCCCATAGGTTCTTC.

This CDR3 reads CASKAGENTGELFF. The CDR3 DNA reads TGCGCCAGCAAGGCCGGAGAGAACACCGGGGAGCTGTTTTTT. The chain has TRBV10-1 and TRBJ2-2, with unresolved D. V gave up 7 bases and J gave up 1 base, with 10 bases separating them. In germline, CDR1 is WNHNN, CDR2 SYGVQD (reference sequence). This CDR3 region has 14 residues.

The genes are TRBV28 and TRBJ2-1, with D tentatively TRBD1 (6 bases). This CDR3 spans 17 amino acids. Trimming shortened V by 3 bases and J by 6 bases, and 21 bases separated the two germline ends. CDR1 and CDR2 (germline): MDHEN, SYDVKM. CDR3 in DNA: TGTGCCAGCAGTTTTTCTAAGCTCCCCGGGACAACCAATGAGCAGTTCTTC. Its translation is CASSFSKLPGTTNEQFF.

This clone occurred a few times. V and J are TRBV19 and TRBJ1-5, with TRBD1 matching over 7 bases. Germline V CDR1 and CDR2: LNHDA, SQIVND (reference sequence). Trimming took 7 bases from V and 11 from J; bases not matched to a gene: 11. The CDR3 covers 13 residues. CDR3 nucleotide sequence: TGTGCCAGTACTGAGACAGGGTGGGGGGCCCAGCATTTT. Amino acid sequence: CASTETGWGAQHF.

This clone was seen only a few times. The CDR3 coding sequence is TGTGCTAGTGGCGCACCGTCGGGACAGGGACTTGGCTACACCTTC. As protein: CASGAPSGQGLGYTF. The chain has TRBV12-5 and TRBJ1-2; 9 nucleotides line up with TRBD1. This CDR3 is 15 amino acids long. After removal of 6 bases from V and 7 bases from J, the junction contained 12 bases not matched to a gene. CDR1 and CDR2 (germline): LGHNT, FRNRAP.

The rearrangement links TRBV30 to TRBJ1-5; a weak D match, TRBD1 (5 bases). The CDR3 length is 15 residues. Germline CDR1 is GTSNPN and CDR2 is SVGIG (reference sequence). V shed 2 bases and J shed 7 bases, with 18 bases lying between them. CDR3: CAWSKGGASGQPQHF. The CDR3 nucleotides are TGTGCCTGGAGTAAGGGAGGGGCCTCGGGACAGCCCCAGCATTTT.

The rearrangement joins TRBV9 to TRBJ2-7, with 8 bases lining up with TRBD2. Germline lookup yields CDR1 SGDLS and CDR2 YYNGEE. The ends lost 2 bases at V and 6 bases at J; junction bases unmatched: 7. The CDR3 covers 14 residues. In DNA form, the CDR3 reads TGTGCCAGCAGCGTTCAAGCGGGAGAAGTCGAGCAGTACTTC. Translation gives CASSVQAGEVEQYF.

This clone has only a few counts. The chain uses TRBV15 and TRBJ2-7; D might be TRBD2 (5 bases). V was pared by 5 bases and J by 4 bases, with 12 bases between. Germline V gene lookup returns CDR1 LNHNV and CDR2 YYDKDF (reference sequence). The CDR3 spans 13 residues. This CDR3 reads CATSRTPQYEQYF. The CDR3 nucleotides read TGTGCCACCAGCCGGACTCCTCAATACGAGCAGTACTTC.

V and J are TRBV7-3 and TRBJ2-3; 9 nucleotides line up with TRBD2. CDR1 and CDR2 (germline): SGHTA, FQGTGA. The CDR3 extends over 16 amino acids. V shed 1 base and J 5 bases; nucleotides not matched to a gene: 7. The CDR3 region is CASSLMAAGGGDTQYF. The CDR3 DNA follows: TGTGCCAGCAGCTTAATGGCAGCGGGAGGTGGAGATACGCAGTATTTT.